This T cell receptor (beta chain) was captured by sequencing in a study of T cell responses to AZD1222 COVID-19 vaccine. The V end lost 6 bases, the J end lost 5 bases, and 13 bases lay between the germline ends. CDR1 LNHDA and CDR2 SQIVND come from the germline V gene (reference sequence). CDR3 length: 14 residues. Assay used: immunoSEQ multiplex PCR; TCRdb lists only in-frame clones, some missing. Seen here are about 180,000 clones, over 90% observed once, and the top ten hold 1.5% to 2%. The chain uses TRBV19 and TRBJ2-2, with unresolved D. This sample comprised peripheral blood, obtained 28 days after the second AZD1222 dose. The TCR comes from an adult who received the AZD1222 COVID-19 vaccine. For the CDR3, the DNA is TGTGCCAGTAGGGGCCCAGGATCGACCGGGGAGCTGTTTTTT. Amino acid sequence: CASRGPGSTGELFF.